The present TCR beta chain was sequenced within a study of blood T cell repertoires in COVID-19. Clones were sequenced by immunoSEQ multiplex PCR, and TCRdb holds only the in-frame ones, with some missing. Here the sample spans a few hundred thousand clones, around 86% being singletons. The sample consisted of PBMCs or T cells enriched from blood (not recorded which). The receptor's source is a man in his forties who had recovered from COVID-19.

CDR3 coding DNA: TGTGCCAGCAGACCCGGGACAGGGAATGAAAAACTGTTTTTT. It translates to CASRPGTGNEKLFF. This chain uses TRBV2 with TRBJ1-4; 9 nucleotides match TRBD1. J gave up 5 bases and V 6 bases, and 4 bases lay outside the gene matches. Germline values: CDR1 SNHLY, CDR2 FYNNEI. This CDR3 contains 14 residues.